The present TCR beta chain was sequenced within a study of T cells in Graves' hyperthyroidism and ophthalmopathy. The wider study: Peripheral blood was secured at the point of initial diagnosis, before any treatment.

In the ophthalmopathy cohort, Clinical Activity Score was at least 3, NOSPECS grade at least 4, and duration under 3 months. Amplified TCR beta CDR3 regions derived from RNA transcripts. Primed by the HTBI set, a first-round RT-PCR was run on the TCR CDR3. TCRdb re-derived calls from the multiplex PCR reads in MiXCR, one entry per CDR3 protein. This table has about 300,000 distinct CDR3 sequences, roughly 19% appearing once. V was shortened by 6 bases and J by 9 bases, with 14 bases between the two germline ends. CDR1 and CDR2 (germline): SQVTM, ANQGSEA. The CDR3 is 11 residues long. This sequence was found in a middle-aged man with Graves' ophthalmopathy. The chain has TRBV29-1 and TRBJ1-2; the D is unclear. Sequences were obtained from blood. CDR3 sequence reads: CSVHRGLSYTF. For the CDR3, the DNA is TGCAGCGTGCACCGGGGTCTGAGCTACACCTTC.